One and the same sample provided the 10 T cell receptor beta chains below, sequenced in a study of cytomegalovirus exposure and HLA in healthy donors. PCR was performed using 60 Vbeta and 13 Jbeta primers. Produced via immunoSEQ multiplex PCR; TCRdb's table is partial and in-frame only. The table shows about 200,000 clones, with 65% to 85% occurring only once. The sequencing input was PBMCs. Receptors were obtained from a man younger than 45 in good health and CMV-seronegative.

This clone came up once. The chain is built from TRBV18 and TRBJ1-5; 7 bases are a match to TRBD1. Germline CDR1 and CDR2: KGHSH and LQKENI. The CDR3 contains 14 residues. J lost 7 bases, V lost 3 bases, and 6 bases had no gene match. CDR3 amino acids: CASSPRQGGQPQHF. Here the CDR3 DNA reads TGTGCCAGCTCACCGAGACAGGGTGGGCAGCCCCAGCATTTT.

This chain joins TRBV18 and TRBJ1-3, with no clear D. The germline V gene encodes CDR1 KGHSH and CDR2 LQKENI. The CDR3 extends over 14 amino acids. Trimming took 8 bases from V and 0 from J, leaving 11 bases between them. CDR3 DNA sequence: TGTGCCAGCGTAGCATTGAGCTCTGGAAACACCATATATTTT. Translating gives CASVALSSGNTIYF.

The rearrangement links TRBV5-1 to TRBJ1-1; D ambiguous. This CDR3 is 16 amino acids long. Trimming pared 4 bases from V and 0 bases from J, leaving 16 bases between. Germline V gene sequence: CDR1 SGHRS, CDR2 YFSETQ. The DNA of the CDR3 is TGCGCCAGCAGCCCCTGGGAGGGAGTAATGAACACTGAAGCTTTCTTT. This encodes CASSPWEGVMNTEAFF.

The V and J genes are TRBV7-9 and TRBJ2-7; 7 positions match TRBD2. This CDR3 has 14 residues. Looked up from germline, CDR1 is SEHNR and CDR2 is FQNEAQ (reference sequence). The V gene end was trimmed by 1 base and the J gene end by 2 bases; junction bases not matched to a gene: 2. CDR3 sequence reads: CASSLVGGTYEQYF. DNA of the CDR3: TGTGCCAGCAGCTTAGTGGGGGGGACCTACGAGCAGTACTTC.

This chain joins TRBV27 and TRBJ1-1, with D tentatively TRBD1 (6 bases). Germline V lookup: CDR1 MNHEY, CDR2 SMNVEV (reference sequence). Between the trimmed V and J ends, which lost 6 bases and 3 bases, there was a span of 11 bases. The CDR3 sequence is 13 residues long. The CDR3 DNA reads TGTGCCAGCAGCGGACAGCGGTACACTGAAGCTTTCTTT. It translates to CASSGQRYTEAFF.

The chain uses TRBV4-2 and TRBJ1-1, with D possibly TRBD1 on 5 matching bases. V shed 3 bases and J shed 8 bases, with 16 bases lying between them. The germline CDR1 and CDR2 sequences are LGHNA and YNFKEQ. This CDR3 spans 14 amino acids. The CDR3 bases are TGTGCCAGCAGCCAGCGCGGGACGTCATCAGAAGCTTTCTTT. Residues: CASSQRGTSSEAFF.

V is TRBV11-2 and J is TRBJ2-7; D not resolved. V gave up 5 bases and J gave up 5 bases, with 10 bases separating them. The CDR3 runs 12 residues. Germline assignment: CDR1 SGHAT and CDR2 FQNNGV. CDR3 amino acids: CASSPHSDEQYF. The DNA for the CDR3 is TGTGCCAGCAGCCCCCACAGTGACGAGCAGTACTTC. Combining the CDR3 with reference TRBV11-2 and TRBJ2-7 gives the whole variable domain EAGVAQSPRYKIIEKRQSVAFWCNPISGHATLYWYQQILGQGPKLLIQFQNNGVVDDSQLPKDRFSAERLKGVDSTLKIQPAKLEDSAVYLCASSPHSDEQYFGPGTRLTVT.

The genes are TRBV7-2 and TRBJ2-7; 7 nucleotides agree with TRBD1. Germline assignment: CDR1 SGHTA and CDR2 FQGNSA. Unmatched junction bases numbered 11, after V lost 3 bases and J lost 3 bases. The CDR3 length is 16 residues. Here the CDR3 reads CASSFLTGANLYEQYF. As DNA, the CDR3 is TGTGCCAGCAGCTTTCTAACAGGGGCCAACCTCTACGAGCAGTACTTC.

This clone was detected once. V is TRBV7-9 and J is TRBJ1-2, with TRBD1 identical over 8 bases. Per the germline V gene, CDR1 is SEHNR and CDR2 is FQNEAQ (reference sequence). The CDR3 totals 14 residues. V was clipped by 2 bases and J by 6 bases; unmatched bases: 5. CDR3 coding DNA: TGTGCCAGCAGCTTACAGGACAGGGACAATGGCTACACCTTC. Residues: CASSLQDRDNGYTF.

V usage is TRBV11-1 and J usage is TRBJ2-7, with D possibly TRBD2 on 6 matching bases. Looked up from germline, CDR1 is SGHAT and CDR2 is FQDESV (reference sequence). The CDR3 extends over 15 amino acids. Deletions cut 0 bases from V and 5 bases from J, with 14 bases between. DNA for the CDR3: TGTGCCAGCAGCTTAGCGGGGGGTCCCTACGACGAGCAGTACTTC. Its translation: CASSLAGGPYDEQYF.